These 30 T cell receptor beta chains originate from one sample sequenced in a study of regulatory dendritic cells for organ transplantation. For these receptors, no antigen is known. Sorted T cells were CFSE-labeled and cultured less than 6 days with allogeneic regulatory or mature dendritic cells at 1:10. Data came from immunoSEQ multiplex PCR; TCRdb stores just in-frame clones and leaves some out. The sample shows approximately 10,000 clones, roughly 91% of them seen only once. The sample comprised naive CD8+ T cells from blood cultured with dendritic cells. Subset here: CD45RA+ naive T cells. These receptors came from a human donor in good health.

The chain links TRBV4-1 to TRBJ1-1; no firm D call. Germline V gene sequence: CDR1 MGHRA, CDR2 YSYEKL. V was pared by 1 base and J by 5 bases, with 14 bases between. The CDR3 runs 15 residues. The CDR3 here is CASSQVEGRGTEAFF. CDR3 nucleotide sequence: TGCGCCAGCAGCCAAGTGGAGGGTAGAGGGACTGAAGCTTTCTTT.

The V gene is TRBV28, the J gene TRBJ2-5; D remains unclear. Trimming pared 6 bases from V and 6 bases from J, leaving 14 bases between. Germline CDR1 reads MDHEN; CDR2 reads SYDVKM. The CDR3 sequence is 13 residues long. This chain's CDR3 is CASRKGEFKTQYF. The CDR3 DNA reads TGTGCCAGCAGGAAAGGTGAGTTTAAGACCCAGTACTTC.

The chain is built from TRBV28 and TRBJ1-2, with 9 bases matching TRBD1. The CDR3 loop spans 14 amino acids. J lost 5 bases, V lost 5 bases, and 6 bases had no gene match. The V gene's germline CDR1 is MDHEN and CDR2 SYDVKM. CDR3 loop: CASSLDRGGYGYTF. The CDR3 nucleotides are TGTGCCAGCAGTCTGGACAGGGGAGGTTATGGCTACACCTTC.

This clone has only one observation. The chain carries TRBV5-6 and TRBJ2-1; the match to TRBD2 covers 7 bases. The CDR3 is 12 amino acids. After removal of 3 bases from V and 10 bases from J, the junction contained 4 bases not matched to a gene. Per the germline V gene, CDR1 is SGHDT and CDR2 is YYEEEE. The CDR3 loop is CASSWGTTEQFF. CDR3 in DNA: TGTGCCAGCAGCTGGGGGACTACCGAGCAGTTCTTC.

This clone appeared a single time. The V call is TRBV4-3, the J call TRBJ2-1; tentative D call: TRBD2 (5 bases). The CDR3 has 16 residues. V gave up 1 base and J gave up 5 bases, with 15 bases separating them. The germline V gene has CDR1 LGHNA and CDR2 YSLEER. CDR3 coding DNA: TGCGCCAGCAGCCAAGTTAAACTAGGGTGGAACAATGAGCAGTTCTTC. Its protein is CASSQVKLGWNNEQFF.

The rearrangement links TRBV19 to TRBJ1-5; D not resolved. This CDR3 comprises 12 residues. The V gene lost 1 base and the J gene lost 7 bases, with 5 bases spanning the gap. CDR1 LNHDA and CDR2 SQIVND come from the germline V gene (reference sequence). The CDR3, as DNA: TGTGCCAGTAGTATAGGCGGCCAGCCCCAGCATTTT. The encoded protein is CASSIGGQPQHF.

V and J are TRBV7-3 and TRBJ2-5, with D perhaps TRBD2 (6 bases). This CDR3 has 14 amino acids. The germline gives CDR1 SGHTA, CDR2 FQGTGA. V lost 1 base, J lost 1 base, and 7 bases lay in between. The CDR3 region is CASSLIGGQETQYF. The CDR3, as DNA: TGTGCCAGCAGCTTAATCGGGGGCCAAGAGACCCAGTACTTC.

This clone was found once. The V and J genes are TRBV19 and TRBJ2-3, with D possibly TRBD2 on 7 matching bases. This CDR3 region has 17 residues. Germline lookup yields CDR1 LNHDA and CDR2 SQIVND (reference sequence). Trimming removed 7 bases at V and 4 bases at J, with 24 bases between. The CDR3 loop reads CASTPYEVGGPSDTQYF. CDR3 bases: TGTGCCAGTACCCCCTATGAGGTGGGGGGGCCTTCAGATACGCAGTATTTT.

This clone was observed once. The chain combines TRBV4-2 with TRBJ1-2; 8 nucleotides match TRBD1. The germline V gene encodes CDR1 LGHNA and CDR2 YNFKEQ. V lost 0 bases and J lost 8; bases outside the gene matches: 14. This CDR3 spans 17 amino acids. In nucleotides, the CDR3 is TGTGCCAGCAGCCAAGATACAGGGGGGCAGGGGACGGGAGGCTACACCTTC. Translated: CASSQDTGGQGTGGYTF.

This chain links TRBV11-3 with TRBJ2-7, with D possibly matching TRBD1 (6 bases). This CDR3 contains 13 residues. CDR1 is SGHNT, CDR2 YENEEA, per germline. The V gene lost 5 bases and the J gene lost 0 bases, with 8 bases spanning the gap. DNA of the CDR3: TGTGCCAGCAGCGACAGGACCTCCTACGAGCAGTACTTC. This translates into CASSDRTSYEQYF.

The gene calls are TRBV9 and TRBJ2-3; the D is unclear. The CDR3 has 15 amino acids. The V gene's germline CDR1 is SGDLS and CDR2 YYNGEE. With 0 bases removed from V and 0 bases from J, the gap between germline ends came to 8 bases. The DNA for the CDR3 is TGTGCCAGCAGCGTAGAAGAATATAGCACAGATACGCAGTATTTT. Translated, it gives CASSVEEYSTDTQYF.

This sequence joins TRBV9 and TRBJ1-5; D uncertain. The CDR3 contains 13 residues. The germline CDR1 and CDR2 sequences are SGDLS and YYNGEE. V was cut by 3 bases and J by 1 base, with 5 bases left in between. As DNA, the CDR3 is TGTGCCAGCAGCGGCCCGAGCAATCAGCCCCAGCATTTT. This codes for CASSGPSNQPQHF.

The J gene is TRBJ2-5, the V gene TRBV9, with D possibly matching TRBD2 (5 bases). The CDR3 has 13 residues. Germline loops: CDR1 SGDLS, CDR2 YYNGEE. V was clipped by 5 bases and J by 11 bases, with 19 bases between them. For the CDR3, the DNA is TGTGCCAGCAGTGATGACGGAGCGGAGGAGCAGTACTTC. Its protein product is CASSDDGAEEQYF. Drawing the rest from reference TRBV9 and TRBJ2-5, the complete variable domain is DSGVTQTPKHLITATGQRVTLRCSPRSGDLSVYWYQQSLDQGLQFLIQYYNGEERAKGNILERFSAQQFPDLHSELNLSSLELGDSALYFCASSDDGAEEQYFGPGTRLLVL.

On this clone: The final CDR3 position lacks the conserved phenylalanine or tryptophan, pointing to a likely read error. The genes are TRBV15 and TRBJ1-2; tentatively, D is TRBD1 (6 bases). Germline CDR1 and CDR2: LNHNV and YYDKDF (reference sequence). This CDR3 is built from 14 residues. The V end lost 5 bases, the J end lost 7 bases, and 17 bases lay between the germline ends. The chain's CDR3 is CATSSRDQGIGYTL. The CDR3 DNA reads as TGTGCCACCAGCTCCCGGGATCAGGGGATTGGCTACACCCTC.

The chain links TRBV7-9 to TRBJ2-1, with TRBD1 matching over 8 bases. This CDR3 has 15 amino acids. After removal of 5 bases from V and 5 bases from J, the junction contained 8 bases not matched to a gene. Germline V gene data show CDR1 as SEHNR and CDR2 as FQNEAQ (reference sequence). CDR3 nucleotide sequence: TGTGCCAGCAGCCCCGACAGGGGAAGCGACAATGAGCAGTTCTTC. Encoded protein: CASSPDRGSDNEQFF.

The rearrangement uses TRBV4-1 and TRBJ2-5, with D unclear. Trimming stripped 0 bases from V and 3 bases from J, with 8 bases between. The CDR3 length is 14 residues. Germline CDR1 and CDR2: MGHRA and YSYEKL. CDR3: CASSQEPREETQYF. The CDR3 nucleotides are TGCGCCAGCAGCCAAGAACCGCGAGAAGAGACCCAGTACTTC.

The chain joins TRBV27 to TRBJ1-4, with unresolved D. Germline V gives CDR1 MNHEY, CDR2 SMNVEV (reference sequence). Trimming removed 5 bases at V and 3 bases at J, with 4 bases between. This CDR3 is built from 12 residues. The CDR3 is CASSRPNEKLFF. DNA of the CDR3: TGTGCCAGCAGTCGCCCTAATGAAAAACTGTTTTTT.

The chain is built from TRBV28 and TRBJ1-2; 9 bases are a match to TRBD1. The CDR3 loop spans 15 amino acids. Germline-derived CDR1 and CDR2 are MDHEN and SYDVKM. The junction had 15 bases not matched to a gene; V was cut back by 7 bases and J by 9 bases. CDR3 amino acids: CASIPGAWDRASYTF. Written as DNA, the CDR3 is TGTGCCAGCATCCCCGGGGCGTGGGACAGGGCAAGCTACACCTTC.

The chain is built from TRBV6-5 and TRBJ2-5; 7 nucleotides align to TRBD2. The J call may not be correct, given that the DNA end is closer to TRBJ2-7. Looked up from germline, CDR1 is MNHEY and CDR2 is SVGAGI. This CDR3 has 15 residues. The CDR3 sequence is CASSYGSGYSYEQYF. In DNA form, the CDR3 reads TGTGCCAGCAGTTACGGTAGCGGGTACTCCTACGAGCAGTACTTC.

CDR3 in amino acids: CASSESPTGRETQYF. CDR3 nucleotides: TGTGCCAGCAGTGAGTCCCCGACAGGGAGGGAGACCCAGTACTTC. The V gene is TRBV25-1, the J gene TRBJ2-5; perhaps TRBD1 as D (7 bases). CDR3 length equals 15 residues. V shed 3 bases and J shed 5 bases, with 16 bases lying between them. Germline-derived CDR1 and CDR2 are MGHDK and SYGVNS.

This clone appeared once. This chain joins TRBV4-1 and TRBJ2-5, with 10 bases aligning to TRBD2. V gave up 1 base and J gave up 5 bases; unmatched junction bases: 10. The germline CDR1 and CDR2 sequences are MGHRA and YSYEKL. This CDR3 region has 17 residues. The CDR3 reads CASSQVTSGRALETQYF. As DNA, the CDR3 is TGCGCCAGCAGCCAAGTAACCAGCGGGAGGGCCTTGGAGACCCAGTACTTC.

The V gene is TRBV2, the J gene TRBJ1-1; D not resolved. V was shortened by 10 bases and J by 9 bases, with 15 bases between the two germline ends. The CDR3 extends over 11 amino acids. Germline V CDR1 and CDR2: SNHLY, FYNNEI. The CDR3 here is CATLSGTQAFF. The CDR3 region has the DNA TGTGCCACTCTTTCTGGAACACAAGCTTTCTTT.

J is TRBJ2-3 and V is TRBV4-1; D is undetermined. Germline CDR1 and CDR2: MGHRA and YSYEKL. Deletions cut 0 bases from V and 4 bases from J, with 2 bases between. The CDR3 is made up of 12 amino acids. In nucleotides, the CDR3 is TGCGCCAGCAGCCAAGAAGCAGATACGCAGTATTTT. It codes for CASSQEADTQYF.

The gene calls are TRBV4-2 and TRBJ2-3; tentative D call: TRBD2 (6 bases). Germline CDR1 LGHNA, CDR2 YNFKEQ. The germline V and J ends were trimmed by 4 bases and 2 bases, with 19 bases remaining between them. This CDR3 region has 17 residues. The CDR3 region is CASSPRSGGKNTDTQYF. CDR3 DNA: TGTGCCAGCAGCCCCCGGTCCGGGGGTAAAAACACAGATACGCAGTATTTT.

The V gene is TRBV9, the J gene TRBJ2-1; 10 nucleotides align to TRBD2. The CDR3 covers 16 residues. With 7 bases clipped from V and 5 bases from J, the junction kept 12 bases outside the gene matches. Germline-derived CDR1 and CDR2 are SGDLS and YYNGEE. The CDR3 region is CASGSLLAGAHNEQFF. In DNA, the CDR3 is TGTGCCAGCGGCTCGCTTCTAGCGGGAGCTCACAATGAGCAGTTCTTC.

This chain joins TRBV5-4 and TRBJ1-6; TRBD1 is a possible D gene (6 bases). V shed 1 base and J shed 9 bases, with 11 bases lying between them. The length of the CDR3 is 14 residues. From germline, CDR1 is SGHNT and CDR2 YYREEE (reference sequence). CDR3 residues: CASSLPGASSPLHF. The CDR3, as DNA: TGTGCCAGCAGCTTGCCAGGGGCTAGTTCACCCCTCCACTTT.

The chain links TRBV25-1 to TRBJ2-1; D gene uncertain. The CDR3 totals 9 residues. Trimming removed 7 bases from V and 9 bases from J, with 4 bases in between. In germline, CDR1 is MGHDK, CDR2 SYGVNS. The CDR3 coding sequence is TGTGCCAGCAACAGTGAGCAGTTCTTC. It encodes CASNSEQFF. The whole variable domain, filled in from reference TRBV25-1 and TRBJ2-1, reads EADIYQTPRYLVIGTGKKITLECSQTMGHDKMYWYQQDPGMELHLIHYSYGVNSTEKGDLSSESTVSRIRTEHFPLTLESARPSHTSQYLCASNSEQFFGPGTRLTVL.

The CDR3: CASSLQLLGGAHEQFF. The CDR3 DNA reads TGTGCCAGCAGCCTGCAACTACTCGGGGGGGCCCATGAGCAGTTCTTC. This rearrangement joins TRBV5-6 to TRBJ2-1, with 8 bases aligning to TRBD2. J lost 8 bases, V lost 4 bases, and 14 bases had no gene match. The CDR3 length is 16 residues. Germline assignment: CDR1 SGHDT and CDR2 YYEEEE.

The rearrangement joins TRBV5-6 to TRBJ2-7; D might be TRBD1 or TRBD2, each matching 6 bases. CDR1 and CDR2 (germline): SGHDT, YYEEEE. CDR3 length: 14 residues. Trimming removed 5 bases at V and 2 bases at J, with 14 bases between. The CDR3 here is CASSFGGPAYEQYF. The CDR3 coding sequence is TGTGCCAGCAGTTTTGGGGGGCCGGCCTACGAGCAGTACTTC. The full variable domain, rest sourced from reference TRBV5-6 and TRBJ2-7, is DAGVTQSPTHLIKTRGQQVTLRCSPKSGHDTVSWYQQALGQGPQFIFQYYEEEERQRGNFPDRFSGHQFPNYSSELNVNALLLGDSALYLCASSFGGPAYEQYFGPGTRLTVT.

CDR3 amino acids: CASSHWGQGTDTQYF. The CDR3 nucleotides are TGTGCCAGCAGCCACTGGGGACAGGGTACAGATACGCAGTATTTT. The genes are TRBV25-1 and TRBJ2-3, with 9 bases lining up with TRBD1. This CDR3 comprises 15 residues. Germline values: CDR1 MGHDK, CDR2 SYGVNS. V was clipped by 6 bases and J by 3 bases; unmatched bases: 7.